This T cell receptor (beta chain) was captured by sequencing in a study of CD8+CD57+ T cells in acquired aplastic anemia. Study background: Sorting CD4+ and CD8+ cells gave DNA averaging roughly 3.2 ug. Healthy-donor CD4+ cells averaged around 10 million reads.

Notes on this clonotype: What it recognizes is unknown.

Germline lookup yields CDR1 LGHNA and CDR2 YNFKEQ. The CDR3 is 15 residues long. V dropped 5 bases and J dropped 1 base, with 14 bases sitting between them. Findings of the study overall: CD8+ Simpson's diversity in patients was not significantly different from that in controls. Between patients and controls, some 31 CD8+ CDR3 sequences were found in common.

Genomic DNA served as template for TCR beta VDJ and CDR3 profiling. TCRdb passed the reads through MiXCR, listing each CDR3 protein once. Here the sample spans roughly 200,000 distinct CDR3 sequences, over 55% being singletons. This receptor was obtained from a human donor in good health. V gene TRBV4-2 combines with J gene TRBJ1-1, with D possibly matching TRBD1 (6 bases). The sequencing input was sorted CD4+, CD8+, or CD8+CD57+ T cells (not recorded which) from PBMCs. The CDR3 loop reads CASSLRGGSNTEAFF. CDR3 in DNA: TGTGCCAGCAGCTTGAGGGGGGGGTCGAACACTGAAGCTTTCTTT.